A single sample is the source of the 7 T cell receptor beta chains below, sequenced in a study of blood T cell repertoires in COVID-19. Here immunoSEQ multiplex PCR was the method, and the copy in TCRdb shows in-frame clones only, minus some. Among 200,000 to 300,000 clones listed, roughly 81% were seen once. The sequencing sample was made of peripheral blood. These receptors all stem from a man over 45 with acute or convalescent COVID-19.

The rearrangement uses TRBV6-6 and TRBJ2-3; the match to TRBD2 covers 7 bases. V gave up 0 bases and J gave up 13 bases; unmatched junction bases: 4. The germline V gene encodes CDR1 MNHNY and CDR2 SVGAGI (reference sequence). The CDR3 covers 12 residues. CDR3 region: CASSYSWDYEYF. Written as DNA, the CDR3 is TGTGCCAGCAGTTACTCTTGGGACTACGAGTATTTT.

The V gene is TRBV6-5, the J gene TRBJ1-5; 7 bases line up with TRBD1. The CDR3 runs 15 residues. V was clipped by 6 bases and J by 0 bases; unmatched bases: 5. CDR1 is MNHEY and CDR2 is SVGAGI in the germline V gene. CDR3 protein: CASRPGQTSNQPQHF. In DNA form, the CDR3 reads TGTGCCAGCAGACCGGGACAGACTAGCAATCAGCCCCAGCATTTT.

The rearrangement links TRBV5-4 to TRBJ2-2, with 7 bases matching TRBD1. The length of the CDR3 is 14 residues. The junction had 3 bases not matched to a gene; V was cut back by 0 bases and J by 7 bases. Germline values: CDR1 SGHNT, CDR2 YYREEE (reference sequence). The CDR3: CASSLGQGGGELFF. In DNA form, the CDR3 reads TGTGCCAGCAGCTTGGGACAGGGTGGCGGGGAGCTGTTTTTT.

CDR3 loop: CATSRDKREWGYEQYF. CDR3 DNA: TGTGCCACCAGCAGAGATAAGAGGGAGTGGGGCTACGAGCAGTACTTC. This rearrangement joins TRBV15 to TRBJ2-7; D may be TRBD2 (5 bases). This CDR3 is built from 16 residues. Germline loops: CDR1 LNHNV, CDR2 YYDKDF (reference sequence). Deletions cut 0 bases from V and 3 bases from J, with 15 bases between.

This chain joins TRBV29-1 and TRBJ1-2; 8 nucleotides align to TRBD1. V lost 7 bases, J lost 0 bases, and 10 bases stayed unmatched. The CDR3 spans 15 residues. Germline CDR1 and CDR2: SQVTM and ANQGSEA. The CDR3 protein is CSAGQGPTSNYGYTF. As DNA, the CDR3 is TGCAGCGCAGGACAGGGCCCCACTTCTAACTATGGCTACACCTTC.

The V gene is TRBV6-5, the J gene TRBJ2-7, with TRBD1 identical over 9 bases. This CDR3 region has 14 residues. The ends lost 5 bases at V and 5 bases at J; junction bases unmatched: 7. The germline V gene encodes CDR1 MNHEY and CDR2 SVGAGI. The CDR3 sequence is CASSLRDRDHEQYF. CDR3 DNA sequence: TGTGCCAGCAGTCTCCGGGACAGGGACCACGAGCAGTACTTC.

J is TRBJ2-2 and V is TRBV5-6; 7 bases agree with TRBD1. This CDR3 is built from 14 residues. The V segment lost 4 bases and the J segment 3 bases; nucleotides outside the gene matches: 3. Germline assignment: CDR1 SGHDT and CDR2 YYEEEE. The CDR3 DNA follows: TGTGCCAGCAGCCGGGACAGTTACACCGGGGAGCTGTTTTTT. Translated, it gives CASSRDSYTGELFF.